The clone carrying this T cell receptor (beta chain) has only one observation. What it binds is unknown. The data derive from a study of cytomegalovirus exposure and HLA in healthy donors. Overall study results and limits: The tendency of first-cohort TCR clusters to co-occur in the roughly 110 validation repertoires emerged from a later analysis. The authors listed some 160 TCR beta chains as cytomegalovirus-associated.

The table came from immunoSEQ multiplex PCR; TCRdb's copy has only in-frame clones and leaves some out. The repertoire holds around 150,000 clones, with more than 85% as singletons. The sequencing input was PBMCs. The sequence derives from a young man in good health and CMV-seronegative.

CDR3 sequence reads: CASSLHGNYEQYF. The CDR3 DNA is TGTGCCAGCAGCTTACACGGGAACTACGAGCAGTACTTC. The chain employs TRBV5-4 and TRBJ2-7; tentative D call: TRBD2 (5 bases). The CDR3 runs 13 residues. V shed 2 bases and J shed 3 bases, with 9 bases lying between them. CDR1 is SGHNT, CDR2 YYREEE, per germline (reference sequence).